A selection of T cell receptor beta chains follows, all from one sample in a study of early stage breast cancer tumors. TCRdb's table, derived via immunoSEQ multiplex PCR, lists solely in-frame clones and lacks some. The data contain around 30,000 clones, roughly 77% of them singletons. Sequencing was performed on breast tumor tissue. These receptors all come from a person aged 25 to 45 with breast cancer. The CDR3 runs from the conserved cysteine through the conserved F or W. Each record gives: clone size, D gene, V gene, J gene, CDR3 protein, CDR3 DNA. A D gene is named only where the DNA matches it firmly. Clone size, where shown, is once, few, many, or a class for clones that have expanded.

.,.,TRBV5-4,TRBJ2-1,CASSGRTNSYNEQFF,TGTGCCAGCAGCGGTCGGACTAATTCCTACAATGAGCAGTTCTTC
once,TRBD2,TRBV7-7,TRBJ2-5,CASSLGLAGMGQETQYF,TGTGCTAGCAGCTTAGGGCTAGCGGGGATGGGCCAAGAGACCCAGTACTTC
.,TRBD2,TRBV5-1,TRBJ2-7,CASSLELAGVKHEQYF,TGCGCCAGCAGCTTGGAATTAGCGGGAGTAAAGCACGAGCAGTACTTC
.,.,TRBV30,TRBJ2-1,CASLRPAGYNEQFF,TGTGCCAGCCTCCGACCAGCGGGCTACAATGAGCAGTTCTTC
.,TRBD1,TRBV2,TRBJ1-4,CGSVGTANEKLFF,TGTGGCAGCGTCGGGACAGCTAATGAAAAACTGTTTTTT
.,TRBD2,TRBV11-3,TRBJ2-3,CASSLDGSGTRDTQYF,TGTGCCAGCAGCTTGGATGGCAGCGGGACGAGAGATACGCAGTATTTT
few,TRBD2,TRBV7-2,TRBJ2-1,CASSLTSGTLNEQFF,TGTGCCAGCAGCCTGACTAGCGGGACACTGAATGAGCAGTTCTTC
.,TRBD1,TRBV6-5,TRBJ2-1,CASSPGQPYNEQFF,TGTGCCAGCAGTCCGGGACAGCCTTACAATGAGCAGTTCTTC
few,.,TRBV14,TRBJ1-2,CASSLGRGVYGYTF,TGTGCCAGCAGCCTCGGACGAGGGGTCTATGGCTACACCTTC
few,.,TRBV7-9,TRBJ1-4,CASNLGEEVGEKLFF,TGTGCCAGCAACCTGGGGGAGGAGGTGGGCGAAAAACTGTTTTTT
.,.,TRBV5-1,TRBJ2-3,CASSLEAEGTDTQYF,TGCGCCAGCAGCTTGGAGGCGGAGGGAACAGATACGCAGTATTTT
.,.,TRBV10-1,TRBJ2-1,CASSVNQGEQFF,TGCGCCAGCAGTGTCAATCAGGGTGAGCAGTTCTTC
once,TRBD2,TRBV30,TRBJ2-1,CAWNVLAGRSEQFF,TGTGCCTGGAACGTCCTAGCGGGCAGGAGTGAGCAGTTCTTC
.,.,TRBV21-1,TRBJ2-1,CASRTGTEPYNEQFF,TGTGCCAGCAGAACCGGGACAGAGCCCTACAATGAGCAGTTCTTC
.,TRBD1,TRBV12-5,TRBJ2-1,CASAPGQSSYNEQFF,TGTGCTAGTGCCCCGGGACAGAGCTCCTACAATGAGCAGTTCTTC
.,.,TRBV7-2,TRBJ1-1,CASSLAGGGGTEAFF,TGTGCCAGCAGCTTAGCTGGGGGTGGTGGCACTGAAGCTTTCTTT
.,.,TRBV27,TRBJ2-5,CASSGQDKETQYF,TGTGCCAGCAGTGGGCAAGATAAAGAGACCCAGTACTTC
.,.,TRBV6-5,TRBJ1-1,CASSYSRAGAEAFF,TGTGCCAGCAGTTACTCGAGGGCTGGGGCTGAAGCTTTCTTT
.,TRBD2,TRBV27,TRBJ2-1,CASSLPSGSSYNEQFF,TGTGCCAGCAGTTTACCTAGCGGGAGCTCCTACAATGAGCAGTTCTTC
few,.,TRBV19,TRBJ1-5,CASSTGRDQPQHF,TGTGCCAGTAGTACCGGCCGAGATCAGCCCCAGCATTTT
.,TRBD1,TRBV6-5,TRBJ2-5,CASSYRGRRETQYF,TGTGCCAGCAGTTACAGGGGGCGACGGGAGACCCAGTACTTC
.,TRBD2,TRBV5-4,TRBJ2-7,CASSYAGDLSYEQYF,TGTGCCAGCAGTTACGCGGGAGACCTCTCCTACGAGCAGTACTTC
.,TRBD1,TRBV29-1,TRBJ2-3,CSVGGQGGDTQYF,TGCAGCGTTGGCGGACAGGGGGGAGATACGCAGTATTTT
.,.,TRBV6-1,TRBJ2-1,CASSVLAGRSYNEQFF,TGTGCCAGCAGTGTCTTAGCAGGGCGCTCCTACAATGAGCAGTTCTTC
.,TRBD1,TRBV7-9,TRBJ2-2,CASSRLGTGGADGELFF,TGTGCCAGCAGCCGCCTTGGGACAGGGGGCGCCGACGGGGAGCTGTTTTTT
.,TRBD1,TRBV11-3,TRBJ2-6,CASSLGAGTGPRGANVLTF,TGTGCCAGCAGCTTAGGAGCCGGGACAGGGCCGCGAGGGGCCAACGTCCTGACTTTC
.,.,TRBV10-3,TRBJ2-7,CAISESTPYYEQYF,TGTGCCATCAGTGAGTCGACTCCGTACTACGAGCAGTACTTC
.,TRBD2,TRBV2,TRBJ2-7,CASSGGRAGVYEQYF,TGTGCCAGCAGCGGAGGGAGGGCAGGAGTCTACGAGCAGTACTTC
once,.,TRBV30,TRBJ1-2,CAWNKRGSSGYGYTF,TGTGCCTGGAACAAAAGGGGCAGCTCGGGCTATGGCTACACCTTC
.,.,TRBV6-4,TRBJ2-2,CASSSDKDTGELFF,TGTGCCAGCAGTTCGGACAAAGACACCGGGGAGCTGTTTTTT
.,TRBD2,TRBV9,TRBJ2-5,CASSAGTAREGQETQYF,TGTGCCAGCAGCGCGGGGACGGCGCGGGAGGGTCAAGAGACCCAGTACTTC
.,.,TRBV5-1,TRBJ2-1,CASRKSGSYNEQFF,TGCGCCAGCAGAAAGTCGGGCTCCTACAATGAGCAGTTCTTC
.,.,TRBV5-1,TRBJ2-6,CASSLGIGTGSGANVLTF,TGCGCCAGCAGCTTGGGAATTGGGACGGGCTCTGGGGCCAACGTCCTGACTTTC
once,TRBD2,TRBV4-3,TRBJ2-1,CASSQDGLAGVVSNEQFF,TGCGCCAGCAGCCAAGATGGATTAGCGGGAGTGGTAAGCAATGAGCAGTTCTTC
.,.,TRBV11-2,TRBJ2-5,CASSEGGGNQETQYF,TGTGCCAGCAGCGAAGGGGGAGGGAACCAAGAGACCCAGTACTTC
few,.,TRBV19,TRBJ1-6,CASTHIQGNNSPLHF,TGTGCCAGTACCCACATCCAGGGCAATAATTCACCCCTCCACTTT
.,.,TRBV4-2,TRBJ2-1,CASSQGPVGSYNEQFF,TGTGCCAGCAGCCAAGGTCCGGTAGGCTCCTACAATGAGCAGTTCTTC
.,.,TRBV4-2,TRBJ1-2,CASSHPDRNYGYTF,TGTGCCAGCAGCCACCCTGACAGAAACTATGGCTACACCTTC
.,.,TRBV6-4,TRBJ1-2,CASSAEGRAGGYTF,TGTGCCAGCAGTGCCGAAGGTCGGGCCGGCGGCTACACCTTC
.,.,TRBV18,TRBJ2-3,CASSPSMGRGDTQYF,TGTGCCAGCTCACCATCTATGGGTAGAGGTGATACGCAGTATTTT
few,.,TRBV7-9,TRBJ2-1,CAREGNSYNEQFF,TGTGCCAGGGAGGGGAACTCCTACAATGAGCAGTTCTTC
.,.,TRBV11-2,TRBJ2-2,CASSLDSGWAGELFF,TGTGCCAGCAGCTTAGATAGCGGTTGGGCCGGGGAGCTGTTTTTT
.,TRBD1,TRBV5-5,TRBJ2-7,CASSHAGQGPYEQYF,TGTGCCAGCAGCCATGCGGGACAGGGACCCTACGAGCAGTACTTC
.,.,TRBV29-1,TRBJ2-3,CSVGSEGGTDTQYF,TGCAGCGTTGGGTCGGAGGGTGGGACAGATACGCAGTATTTT
.,.,TRBV16,TRBJ2-6,CASSLDISNVLTF,TGTGCCAGCAGCCTCGACATCTCCAACGTCCTGACTTTC
.,.,TRBV5-4,TRBJ1-4,CASSVAAAGSNEKLFF,TGTGCCAGCAGCGTAGCCGCCGCGGGGTCTAATGAAAAACTGTTTTTT
.,TRBD1,TRBV18,TRBJ1-2,CASSFVGDRNYGYTF,TGTGCCAGCTCATTTGTGGGGGACAGGAACTATGGCTACACCTTC
few,.,TRBV7-9,TRBJ2-2,CASSPNARASGELFF,TGTGCCAGCAGCCCTAACGCCCGGGCCTCCGGGGAGCTGTTTTTT
.,.,TRBV6-1,TRBJ1-1,CASSESTEAFF,TGTGCCAGCAGTGAAAGTACTGAAGCTTTCTTT
once,.,TRBV5-8,TRBJ1-5,CASSGGTNNQPQHF,TGTGCCAGCAGCGGCGGGACGAACAATCAGCCCCAGCATTTT
large,.,TRBV2,TRBJ1-2,CASRDRPNYGYTF,TGTGCCAGCAGGGACAGACCTAACTATGGCTACACCTTC
.,.,TRBV2,TRBJ1-2,CASKSLNYGYTF,TGTGCCAGCAAAAGCCTTAACTATGGCTACACCTTC
.,.,TRBV18,TRBJ2-1,CASSPRQNNEQFF,TGTGCCAGCTCACCACGGCAGAACAATGAGCAGTTCTTC